The 8 T cell receptor beta chains in this list originate from one sample, sequenced in a study of shared clonotypes between healthy human individuals. CD45RO-negative cells were positively selected for CCR7, leaving out terminally differentiated effector memory CD45RA+ cells. Clones were read by immunoSEQ multiplex PCR, and TCRdb kept only the in-frame ones, dropping some. The sample has around 600,000 clones; 95% are singletons. The sample was naive CD8+ T cells sorted from blood. Every receptor here comes from a woman in her thirties in good health.

Remarks on this clone: Other DNA sequences in this specimen translate into the identical CDR3. V gene TRBV11-2 combines with J gene TRBJ2-7; D might be TRBD1 or TRBD2, each matching 5 bases. Looked up from germline, CDR1 is SGHAT and CDR2 is FQNNGV. The CDR3 loop spans 12 amino acids. Trimming took off 3 bases at V and 4 bases at J, with 7 bases between the two ends. The CDR3 DNA is TGTGCCAGCAGCTTTGGGGGTTACGAGCAGTACTTC. Translated: CASSFGGYEQYF.

The V call is TRBV9, the J call TRBJ2-7; D gene unclear. The CDR3 has 14 amino acids. Trimming removed 3 bases from V and 3 bases from J, with 13 bases in between. Looked up from germline, CDR1 is SGDLS and CDR2 is YYNGEE. The CDR3 loop reads CASSAGPPDYEQYF. The CDR3 nucleotides read TGTGCCAGCAGCGCCGGGCCTCCCGACTACGAGCAGTACTTC. The full variable domain, in which reference TRBV9 and TRBJ2-7 provide the parts outside the CDR3, is DSGVTQTPKHLITATGQRVTLRCSPRSGDLSVYWYQQSLDQGLQFLIQYYNGEERAKGNILERFSAQQFPDLHSELNLSSLELGDSALYFCASSAGPPDYEQYFGPGTRLTVT.

This sequence joins TRBV28 and TRBJ1-6; D is unresolved. The length of the CDR3 is 16 residues. Germline V CDR1 and CDR2: MDHEN, SYDVKM. The ends were cut back, 5 bases at V and 4 bases at J, with 15 bases in the middle. This CDR3 reads CASSPVDETYNSPLHF. The CDR3 nucleotides read TGTGCCAGCAGTCCGGTAGACGAAACTTATAATTCACCCCTCCACTTT.

This chain connects TRBV6-1 to TRBJ1-3; D gene uncertain. CDR3 length equals 16 residues. V was trimmed by 0 bases and J by 7 bases, leaving 16 bases between them. Germline CDR1 MNHNS, CDR2 SASEGT. CDR3 in DNA: TGTGCCAGCAGTGAAGCCAGGCCCCCAACGATTAACACCATATATTTT. Protein sequence: CASSEARPPTINTIYF.

This clone came up once. The chain carries TRBV27 and TRBJ2-1; D remains ambiguous. Germline V gene data show CDR1 as MNHEY and CDR2 as SMNVEV (reference sequence). V lost 3 bases to trimming and J lost 0 bases, with 6 bases between them. The CDR3 is 14 residues long. CDR3 amino acids: CASSLKGSYNEQFF. CDR3 in DNA: TGTGCCAGCAGTTTGAAGGGCTCCTACAATGAGCAGTTCTTC.

The chain carries TRBV25-1 and TRBJ2-1; weak D call: TRBD1 (7 bases). Germline V lookup: CDR1 MGHDK, CDR2 SYGVNS. Deletions cut 6 bases from V and 7 bases from J, with 13 bases between. This CDR3 region has 13 residues. The CDR3 spells CASSRGVGNEQFF. As DNA, the CDR3 is TGTGCCAGCAGCAGGGGGGTGGGGAATGAGCAGTTCTTC. Supplemented by reference TRBV25-1 and TRBJ2-1, the full variable domain reads EADIYQTPRYLVIGTGKKITLECSQTMGHDKMYWYQQDPGMELHLIHYSYGVNSTEKGDLSSESTVSRIRTEHFPLTLESARPSHTSQYLCASSRGVGNEQFFGPGTRLTVL.

V is TRBV4-1 and J is TRBJ2-5, with 8 bases lining up with TRBD2. Germline CDR1 MGHRA, CDR2 YSYEKL. This CDR3 has 15 amino acids. Trimming took 1 base from V and 7 from J; bases not matched to a gene: 8. The CDR3 sequence is CASSQVVAGTGTQYF. The CDR3 bases are TGCGCCAGCAGCCAAGTCGTAGCGGGAACCGGGACCCAGTACTTC.

V usage is TRBV5-1 and J usage is TRBJ2-7; tentative D call: TRBD1 (5 bases). This CDR3 contains 14 residues. CDR1 and CDR2 (germline): SGHRS, YFSETQ. Trimming shortened V by 2 bases and J by 3 bases, and 12 bases separated the two germline ends. The CDR3 coding sequence is TGCGCCAGCAGCTTTTGGCAGGGTGGCTACGAGCAGTACTTC. The encoded protein is CASSFWQGGYEQYF.